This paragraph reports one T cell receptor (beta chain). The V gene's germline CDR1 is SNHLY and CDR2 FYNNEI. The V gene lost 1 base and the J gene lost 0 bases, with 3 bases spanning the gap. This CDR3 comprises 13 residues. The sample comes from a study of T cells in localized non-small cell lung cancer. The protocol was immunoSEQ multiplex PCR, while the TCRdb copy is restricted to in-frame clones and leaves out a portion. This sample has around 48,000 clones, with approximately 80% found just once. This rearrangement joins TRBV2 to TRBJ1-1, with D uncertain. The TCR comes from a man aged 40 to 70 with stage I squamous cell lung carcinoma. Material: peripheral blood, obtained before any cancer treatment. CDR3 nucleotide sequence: TGTGCCAGCAGTGAAGGAATGAACACTGAAGCTTTCTTT. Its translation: CASSEGMNTEAFF.